The sequence of this T cell receptor beta chain was determined in a study of HIV-infected patients and healthy controls. Study-wide results and caveats: CDR3 sharing between individuals was lower in HIV-infected patients than in healthy controls.

By sample share, this clonotype is medium-sized. Its antigen is not known. Follow-up blood was drawn about 14 weeks, roughly three months, after antiretroviral therapy began. Whole blood was used without fractionation, so all unsorted peripheral T cells were included. Alpha and beta constant-region primers primed reverse transcription of around 500 ng RNA. Each of the alpha and beta chains got its own library through chain-specific third strand synthesis with indices. One entry per CDR3 protein results from TCRdb running MiXCR on the 5' RACE reads. This sample has approximately 7,000 distinct CDR3 sequences, with more than 6.5% found just once. The clonotype comes from an adult with HIV infection. The sample was blood, taken during antiretroviral therapy.

DNA of the CDR3: TGTGCCACCAGCAGACAGGGCGGCACTGAAGCTTTCTTT. Protein sequence: CATSRQGGTEAFF. The chain has TRBV15 and TRBJ1-1; a weak D match, TRBD1 (5 bases). Trimming removed 2 bases at V and 4 bases at J, with 8 bases between. CDR3 size: 13 residues. Germline V gene sequence: CDR1 LNHNV, CDR2 YYDKDF (reference sequence).